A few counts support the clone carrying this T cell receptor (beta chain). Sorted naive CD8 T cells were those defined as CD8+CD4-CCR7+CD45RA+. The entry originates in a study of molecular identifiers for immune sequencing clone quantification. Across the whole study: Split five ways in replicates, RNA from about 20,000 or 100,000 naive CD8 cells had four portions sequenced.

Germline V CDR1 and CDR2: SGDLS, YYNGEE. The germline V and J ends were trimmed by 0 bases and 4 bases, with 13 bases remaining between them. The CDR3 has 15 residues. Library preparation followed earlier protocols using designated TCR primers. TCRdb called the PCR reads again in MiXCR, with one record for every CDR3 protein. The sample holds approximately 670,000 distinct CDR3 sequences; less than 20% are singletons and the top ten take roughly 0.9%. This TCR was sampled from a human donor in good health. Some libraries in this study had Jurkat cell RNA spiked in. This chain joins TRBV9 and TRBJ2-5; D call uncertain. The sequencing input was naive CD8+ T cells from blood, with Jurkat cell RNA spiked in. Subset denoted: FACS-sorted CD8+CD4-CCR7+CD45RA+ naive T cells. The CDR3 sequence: CASSVEARDTETQYF. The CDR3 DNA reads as TGTGCCAGCAGCGTAGAGGCCCGTGACACAGAGACCCAGTACTTC.